The 21 T cell receptor beta chains below come from one sample, sequenced in a study of blood T cells in healthy people across ages. The authors ran a second PCR of 7 to 11 cycles using a sample-barcoded 5' primer and a J-beta primer mix. TCRdb called the 5' RACE reads again in MiXCR, with one record for every CDR3 protein. This table has some 760,000 distinct CDR3 sequences, 25% appearing once. This sample was also put to use in a study of T cells of mothers and their children.

What was sequenced was blood. The receptors originated from a boy aged 5-17 years in good health.

The chain recombines TRBV25-1 with TRBJ2-5, with a tentative D call TRBD2 (6 bases). Germline V gene data show CDR1 as MGHDK and CDR2 as SYGVNS. Deletions cut 3 bases from V and 5 bases from J, with 10 bases between. This CDR3 has 13 residues. Written as DNA, the CDR3 is TGTGCCAGCAGTGATTGGGGGGTTGAGACCCAGTACTTC. This encodes CASSDWGVETQYF.

This rearrangement joins TRBV7-9 to TRBJ1-1, with no clear D. CDR1 is SEHNR and CDR2 is FQNEAQ in the germline V gene (reference sequence). Trimming shortened V by 1 base and J by 3 bases, and 12 bases separated the two germline ends. CDR3 length equals 15 residues. The CDR3 region has the DNA TGTGCCAGCAGCTTAGTTGGCGGAACCTACACTGAAGCTTTCTTT. Translation gives CASSLVGGTYTEAFF.

This chain joins TRBV12-3 or TRBV12-4 and TRBJ2-4; D perhaps matches TRBD1 (5 bases). The CDR3 has 13 amino acids. V lost 4 bases and J lost 7, with 11 bases in between. The DNA of the CDR3 is TGTGCCAGCAGTTGGTCAGGGTTTAACATTCAGTACTTC. Protein sequence: CASSWSGFNIQYF.

This clonotype has just a few counts. The V call is TRBV7-2, the J call TRBJ1-2; D not certain. Germline V lookup: CDR1 SGHTA, CDR2 FQGNSA. The V and J ends lost 6 bases and 5 bases respectively, with 16 bases between them. The CDR3 loop spans 14 amino acids. The CDR3 spells CASSSSGNLYGYTF. In DNA form, the CDR3 reads TGTGCCAGCAGTAGTTCGGGAAATTTGTATGGCTACACCTTC.

The chain couples TRBV4-2 to TRBJ2-7; D is unresolved. The J call is uncertain, as TRBJ2-1 better fits the DNA end. The CDR3 is 13 residues long. Germline values: CDR1 LGHNA, CDR2 YNFKEQ. CDR3 protein: CASSQHNLNEQFF. DNA for the CDR3: TGTGCCAGCAGCCAGCATAACCTCAATGAGCAGTTCTTC.

The rearrangement links TRBV7-9 to TRBJ2-7; TRBD1 matches 10 bases. This CDR3 is 14 amino acids long. Germline CDR1 is SEHNR and CDR2 is FQNEAQ (reference sequence). The V gene end was trimmed by 5 bases and the J gene end by 5 bases; junction bases not matched to a gene: 6. This CDR3 is CASSPGQGSNEQYF. The CDR3 DNA reads TGTGCCAGCAGCCCGGGACAGGGGAGCAACGAGCAGTACTTC. Variable domain in full (rest from reference TRBV7-9 and TRBJ2-7): DTGVSQNPRHKITKRGQNVTFRCDPISEHNRLYWYRQTLGQGPEFLTYFQNEAQLEKSRLLSDRFSAERPKGSFSTLEIQRTEQGDSAMYLCASSPGQGSNEQYFGPGTRLTVT.

This clonotype was observed a handful of times. This chain joins TRBV12-3 or TRBV12-4 and TRBJ2-1; 13 bases fit TRBD2. The CDR3 spans 14 residues. V was clipped by 5 bases and J by 16 bases; unmatched bases: 11. The CDR3 DNA follows: TGTGCCAGCAGTGCAACTAGCGGGGGGGCCGACCCTTTCTTC. This gives the protein CASSATSGGADPFF.

This clonotype was counted a few times. The chain is built from TRBV20-1 and TRBJ2-1, with a weak D call TRBD2 (5 bases). This CDR3 has 14 amino acids. Germline-derived CDR1 and CDR2 are DFQATT and SNEGSKA (reference sequence). Trimming took 2 bases from V and 5 from J, leaving 13 bases between them. CDR3 in amino acids: CSARRRFDHNEQFF. The DNA of the CDR3 is TGCAGTGCTAGACGGAGGTTTGACCACAATGAGCAGTTCTTC.

The sample holds many counts of this clonotype. This chain's CDR3 is CASGRLDGFNEQFF. The CDR3, as DNA: TGTGCCAGCGGCAGACTCGACGGGTTCAATGAGCAGTTCTTC. V and J are TRBV28 and TRBJ2-1; D not certain. Deletions cut 8 bases from V and 6 bases from J, with 17 bases between. The CDR3 totals 14 residues. In germline, CDR1 is MDHEN, CDR2 SYDVKM.

V is TRBV6-6 and J is TRBJ1-6, with no clear D. Germline V gives CDR1 MNHNY, CDR2 SVGAGI (reference sequence). V was clipped by 0 bases and J by 10 bases, with 13 bases between them. This CDR3 region has 15 residues. The CDR3 nucleotides are TGTGCCAGCAGTTACTCGAGAGATGGGCGCTCACCCCTCCACTTT. Residues: CASSYSRDGRSPLHF.

The chain combines TRBV7-3 with TRBJ2-1; D remains ambiguous. Trimming stripped 5 bases from V and 4 bases from J, with 9 bases between. The CDR3 runs to 13 residues. Per the germline V gene, CDR1 is SGHTA and CDR2 is FQGTGA. In DNA form, the CDR3 reads TGTGCCAGCAGCCCAACCCGTTACAATGAGCAGTTCTTC. This encodes CASSPTRYNEQFF.

CDR3 sequence reads: CASSSLLQAISDEQYF. The CDR3 coding sequence is TGTGCCAGCAGCTCCCTCCTACAAGCAATATCCGACGAGCAGTACTTC. The genes are TRBV7-2 and TRBJ2-7; D not resolved. V lost 4 bases to trimming and J lost 5 bases, with 21 bases between them. Looked up from germline, CDR1 is SGHTA and CDR2 is FQGNSA. This CDR3 contains 16 residues. Variable domain in full (rest from reference TRBV7-2 and TRBJ2-7): GAGVSQSPSNKVTEKGKDVELRCDPISGHTALYWYRQSLGQGLEFLIYFQGNSAPDKSGLPSDRFSAERTGGSVSTLTIQRTQQEDSAVYLCASSSLLQAISDEQYFGPGTRLTVT.

This clonotype was picked up a small number of times. This chain joins TRBV4-3 and TRBJ2-5; unclear D gene. The J call may be incorrect, as the DNA end agrees better with TRBJ2-7. The CDR3 contains 16 residues. The germline V gene has CDR1 LGHNA and CDR2 YSLEER. The CDR3 reads CASSQDWPQSSYEQYF. CDR3 DNA sequence: TGCGCCAGCAGCCAAGATTGGCCCCAAAGCAGCTACGAGCAGTACTTC.

This clonotype has only a few counts. This chain uses TRBV12-5 with TRBJ1-1, with a tentative D call TRBD1 (5 bases). Looked up from germline, CDR1 is LGHNT and CDR2 is FRNRAP. Trimming left V 2 bases short and J 10 bases short, with 17 bases between. The CDR3 covers 14 residues. CDR3 region: CASGLSGSGGTAFF. The CDR3 DNA reads as TGTGCTAGTGGTTTGAGCGGCAGTGGGGGTACAGCTTTCTTT. Full variable domain (rest looked up from reference TRBV12-5 and TRBJ1-1): DARVTQTPRHKVTEMGQEVTMRCQPILGHNTVFWYRQTMMQGLELLAYFRNRAPLDDSGMPKDRFSAEMPDATLATLKIQPSEPRDSAVYFCASGLSGSGGTAFFGQGTRLTVV.

This clonotype turned up a few times. This chain joins TRBV10-2 and TRBJ2-1; D ambiguous. Germline lookup yields CDR1 WSHSY and CDR2 SAAADI. V was pared by 3 bases and J by 2 bases, with 8 bases between. The CDR3 extends over 14 amino acids. The CDR3 bases are TGCGCCAGCAGTGACAGTAGCCCCTACAATGAGCAGTTCTTC. Its translation is CASSDSSPYNEQFF.

J is TRBJ2-5 and V is TRBV5-1; D call uncertain. From germline, CDR1 is SGHRS and CDR2 YFSETQ. This CDR3 contains 14 residues. Trimming removed 1 base at V and 0 bases at J, with 7 bases between. This chain's CDR3 is CASSLSADQETQYF. CDR3 DNA sequence: TGCGCCAGCAGCTTGTCGGCAGACCAAGAGACCCAGTACTTC.

The rearrangement uses TRBV28 and TRBJ2-7, with 8 bases matching TRBD1. CDR1 and CDR2 (germline): MDHEN, SYDVKM. The CDR3 covers 14 residues. J was trimmed by 7 bases and V by 5 bases; bases with no gene match: 10. The DNA for the CDR3 is TGTGCCAGCAGTCTAACGCGGACAGGGTCGGAGCAGTACTTC. This translates into CASSLTRTGSEQYF.

This clonotype has only a few counts. The chain couples TRBV20-1 to TRBJ2-5; D not certain. V was shortened by 2 bases and J by 2 bases, with 18 bases between the two germline ends. The CDR3 runs to 16 residues. Germline V gene data show CDR1 as DFQATT and CDR2 as SNEGSKA (reference sequence). The CDR3 sequence is CSARPKIPENQETQYF. DNA of the CDR3: TGCAGTGCTAGACCTAAGATCCCGGAAAATCAAGAGACCCAGTACTTC.

V is TRBV4-1 and J is TRBJ1-1; TRBD1 is a possible D gene (5 bases). Germline CDR1 is MGHRA and CDR2 is YSYEKL. Deletions cut 0 bases from V and 8 bases from J, with 10 bases between. CDR3 length equals 13 residues. The CDR3 loop reads CASSQELGLEAFF. As DNA, the CDR3 is TGCGCCAGCAGCCAAGAGTTGGGGCTCGAAGCTTTCTTT.

The V and J genes are TRBV3-1 and TRBJ1-4; no definite D call. Germline CDR1 reads LGHDT; CDR2 reads YNNKEL (reference sequence). Trimming shortened V by 4 bases and J by 3 bases, and 9 bases separated the two germline ends. This CDR3 region has 14 residues. CDR3 residues: CASSRSRSNEKLFF. CDR3 nucleotides: TGTGCCAGCAGCCGATCTAGGTCTAATGAAAAACTGTTTTTT.

As concerns this clonotype: An end of the junction differs from the germline gene, which may be a read error. This rearrangement joins TRBV29-1 to TRBJ1-4, with D perhaps TRBD1 (5 bases). CDR3 length: 12 residues. Germline assignment: CDR1 SQVTM and CDR2 ANQGSEA. The CDR3 DNA follows: TGCAGCGTTGAGCCAACGCAGGGCGTGCGGGTTTTT. Translation gives CSVEPTQGVRVF.